Below are 2 T cell receptor beta chains sequenced from a single sample in a study of neurological immune-mediated disorders (dated by TCRdb to about 2019). Library preparation used 5' RACE. Instrument used: Illumina HiSeq 2500. TCRdb reprocessed the public reads (quality trimming at Q25 with fastp, clone calling with MiXCR) and kept in-frame beta chains. Records with the same CDR3 protein are collapsed into one entry carrying the most frequent genes and DNA. Within this sample are tens of thousands of distinct CDR3 sequences, with over 3.5% of them counted one time only. The ten largest make up about 6.7% of the sample. Material for sequencing was PBMCs. Receptors originate from a man aged 60 to 69 with multiple sclerosis.

The table lists this clonotype with many counts. DNA for the CDR3: TGTGCCAGCTCACCCCCGAATAAGAGACTAGCGGGTTTGAGCTCCTACAATGAGCAGTTCTTC. As protein: CASSPPNKRLAGLSSYNEQFF. This rearrangement joins TRBV18 to TRBJ2-1; 10 bases line up with TRBD2. In germline, CDR1 is KGHSH, CDR2 LQKENI. This CDR3 is built from 21 residues. V lost 3 bases to trimming and J lost 0 bases; unmatched junction nucleotides: 17.

This clonotype was counted many times. This chain joins TRBV10-2 and TRBJ2-6, with 8 bases lining up with TRBD2. In germline, CDR1 is WSHSY, CDR2 SAAADI. V shed 2 bases and J 0 bases; nucleotides not matched to a gene: 3. The CDR3 sequence is 17 residues long. The CDR3 bases are TGCGCCAGCAGTGAGCTAGCGGGCGACTCTGGGGCCAACGTCCTGACTTTC. Amino acid sequence: CASSELAGDSGANVLTF.